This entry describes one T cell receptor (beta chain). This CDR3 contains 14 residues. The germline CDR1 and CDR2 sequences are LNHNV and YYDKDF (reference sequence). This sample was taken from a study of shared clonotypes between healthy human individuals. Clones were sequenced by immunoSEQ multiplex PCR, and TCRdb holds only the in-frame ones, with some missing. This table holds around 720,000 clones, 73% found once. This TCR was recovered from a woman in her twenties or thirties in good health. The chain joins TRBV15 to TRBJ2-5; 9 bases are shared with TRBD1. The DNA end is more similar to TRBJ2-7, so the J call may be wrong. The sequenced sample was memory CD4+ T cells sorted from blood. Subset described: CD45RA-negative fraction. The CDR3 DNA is TGTGCCACCAGCAAAGGACAGGGGTCGAACGAGCAGTACTTC. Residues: CATSKGQGSNEQYF.